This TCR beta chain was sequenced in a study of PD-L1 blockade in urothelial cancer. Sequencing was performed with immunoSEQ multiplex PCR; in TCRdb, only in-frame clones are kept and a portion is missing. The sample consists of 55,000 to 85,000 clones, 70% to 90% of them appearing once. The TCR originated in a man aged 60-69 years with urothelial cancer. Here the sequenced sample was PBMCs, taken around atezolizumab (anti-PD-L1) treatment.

CDR3 protein: CASSQTSGGAGSTDTQYF. CDR3 in DNA: TGTGCCAGTAGCCAGACTAGCGGGGGGGCCGGGTCGACAGATACGCAGTATTTT. This rearrangement joins TRBV19 to TRBJ2-3, with TRBD2 matching 14 bases. V gave up 6 bases and J gave up 3 bases; unmatched junction bases: 11. CDR1 is LNHDA, CDR2 SQIVND, per germline (reference sequence). This CDR3 spans 18 amino acids.